This is a list of T cell receptor beta chains from one sample in a study of beta chain features in type 1 diabetes. TCRdb's copy holds only in-frame clones and misses some; the assay was immunoSEQ multiplex PCR. Of a few hundred thousand clones listed, under 20% are singletons. Input material: naive CD4+ T cells from blood. These receptors were obtained from a young man with type 1 diabetes. Both conserved end residues are part of each CDR3. The D gene is left open where the match is weak. Part of the rows lack a size; the others show once, few, many or a class for expanded clones.

CDR3 DNA: TGTGCCAGCAGCTTAGCGGTCGGGACAGTTTACAATGAGCAGTTCTTC
CDR3 protein: CASSLAVGTVYNEQFF
clone size: few
V gene: TRBV7-2
J gene: TRBJ2-1
D gene: TRBD1

CDR3 DNA: TGCAGCGTTTTGAAAGAGACCCAGTACTTC
CDR3 protein: CSVLKETQYF
clone size: few
V gene: TRBV29-1
J gene: TRBJ2-5
D gene: .

CDR3 DNA: TGTGCCAGCAGCTTGGCAGGGAACCAAGAGACCCAGTACTTC
CDR3 protein: CASSLAGNQETQYF
clone size: few
V gene: TRBV7-3
J gene: TRBJ2-5
D gene: .

CDR3 DNA: TGTGCCAGCAGTCGGGAAGCAGCTAACTATGGCTACACCTTC
CDR3 protein: CASSREAANYGYTF
clone size: .
V gene: TRBV6-4
J gene: TRBJ1-2
D gene: .

CDR3 DNA: TGCGCCAGCAGCTTAGGACTAGCGGGAATGAATGAGCAGTTCTTC
CDR3 protein: CASSLGLAGMNEQFF
clone size: .
V gene: TRBV5-1
J gene: TRBJ2-1
D gene: TRBD2

CDR3 DNA: TGTGCCAGCAGTTCCCGGGACAAAAACATTCAGTACTTC
CDR3 protein: CASSSRDKNIQYF
clone size: few
V gene: TRBV6-1
J gene: TRBJ2-4
D gene: .

CDR3 DNA: TGTGCCTGGAGTTCTGGGATGAACACTGAAGCTTTCTTT
CDR3 protein: CAWSSGMNTEAFF
clone size: few
V gene: TRBV30
J gene: TRBJ1-1
D gene: .

CDR3 DNA: TGTGCCAGCAGCCAAGATCCGGACAAGAACACCGGGGAGCTGTTTTTT
CDR3 protein: CASSQDPDKNTGELFF
clone size: .
V gene: TRBV4-2
J gene: TRBJ2-2
D gene: .

CDR3 DNA: TGTGCCAGCAGCCTGGCGGGGGGGGAGGATACGCAGTATTTT
CDR3 protein: CASSLAGGEDTQYF
clone size: .
V gene: TRBV7-2
J gene: TRBJ2-3
D gene: TRBD2

CDR3 DNA: TGTGCCAGTAGTACGGACAGGGTAAATGGCTACACCTTC
CDR3 protein: CASSTDRVNGYTF
clone size: .
V gene: TRBV19
J gene: TRBJ1-2
D gene: TRBD1

CDR3 DNA: TGCAGCGTTGAAATTGGGCAGGCAATGCCCGGGGCCAACGTCCTGACTTTC
CDR3 protein: CSVEIGQAMPGANVLTF
clone size: few
V gene: TRBV29-1
J gene: TRBJ2-6
D gene: .